This T cell receptor (beta chain) came from a study of CD8+ T cells in alopecia areata. As for the study in general: Severity in treated patients was scored by percentage of scalp area affected. Study-level results: Under tofacitinib, fewer expanded CD8+ clones appeared among the top 100 scalp clones. Elevated clonality characterized lesional scalp relative to normal scalp, particularly in alopecia totalis/universalis. Scalp and blood samples kept many expanded lesional clones throughout tofacitinib.

Treatment specified: oral pan-JAK inhibitor, 5-10 mg twice daily. RNA extraction and reverse transcription yielded cDNA as sequencing template. TCRdb keeps only in-frame clones here, not all; method: immunoSEQ multiplex PCR. The table has about 160,000 clones, about two thirds seen once. As to this clone: Its antigen is still unknown.

There are 12 residues in the CDR3. CDR1 and CDR2 (germline): PRHDT, FYEKMQ (reference sequence). V lost 5 bases to trimming and J lost 0 bases, with 4 bases between them. The J gene is TRBJ1-1, the V gene TRBV13; D gene ambiguous. This specimen consisted of CD4+ T cells sorted from blood, obtained at week 4, from a patient treated with tofacitinib. This receptor was identified in a human donor with alopecia areata. The DNA for the CDR3 is TGTGCCAGCAGCCGATTGAACACTGAAGCTTTCTTT. This gives the protein CASSRLNTEAFF.